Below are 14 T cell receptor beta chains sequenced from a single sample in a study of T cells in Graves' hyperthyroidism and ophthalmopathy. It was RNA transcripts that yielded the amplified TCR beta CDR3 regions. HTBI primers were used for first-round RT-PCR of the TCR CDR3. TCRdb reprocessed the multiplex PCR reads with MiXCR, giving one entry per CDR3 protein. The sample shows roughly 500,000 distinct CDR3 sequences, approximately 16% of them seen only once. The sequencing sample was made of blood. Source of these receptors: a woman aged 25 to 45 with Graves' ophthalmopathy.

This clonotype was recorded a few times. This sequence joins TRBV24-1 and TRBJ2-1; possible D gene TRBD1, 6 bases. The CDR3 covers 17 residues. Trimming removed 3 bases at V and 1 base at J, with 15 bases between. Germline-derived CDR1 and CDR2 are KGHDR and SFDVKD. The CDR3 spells CATSDPSGARSYNEQFF. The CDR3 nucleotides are TGTGCCACCAGTGATCCTTCAGGGGCGAGGTCCTACAATGAGCAGTTCTTC.

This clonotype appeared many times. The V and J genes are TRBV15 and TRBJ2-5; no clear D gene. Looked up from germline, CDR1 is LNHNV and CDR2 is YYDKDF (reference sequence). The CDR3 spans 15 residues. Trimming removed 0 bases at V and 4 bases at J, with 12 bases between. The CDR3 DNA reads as TGTGCCACCAGCAGAGACAGAATCGAGCGAGAGACCCAGTACTTC. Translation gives CATSRDRIERETQYF. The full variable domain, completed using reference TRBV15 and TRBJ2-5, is DAMVIQNPRYQVTQFGKPVTLSCSQTLNHNVMYWYQQKSSQAPKLLFHYYDKDFNNEADTPDNFQSRRPNTSFCFLDIRSPGLGDTAMYLCATSRDRIERETQYFGPGTRLLVL.

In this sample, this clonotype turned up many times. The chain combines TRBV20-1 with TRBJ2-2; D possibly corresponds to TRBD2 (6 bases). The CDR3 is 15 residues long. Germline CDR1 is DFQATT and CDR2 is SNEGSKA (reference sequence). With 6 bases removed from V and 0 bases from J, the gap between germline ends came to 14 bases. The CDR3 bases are TGCAGTGCCCCCCCCGGGGGAACGAACACCGGGGAGCTGTTTTTT. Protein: CSAPPGGTNTGELFF.

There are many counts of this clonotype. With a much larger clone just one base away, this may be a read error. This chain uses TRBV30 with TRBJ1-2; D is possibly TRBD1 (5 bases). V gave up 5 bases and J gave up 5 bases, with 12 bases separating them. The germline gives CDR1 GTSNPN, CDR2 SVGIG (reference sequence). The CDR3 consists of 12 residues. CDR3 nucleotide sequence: TGTGCCTGGGGGGACGAGGGGTATGGCTACACCTTC. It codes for CAWGDEGYGYTF.

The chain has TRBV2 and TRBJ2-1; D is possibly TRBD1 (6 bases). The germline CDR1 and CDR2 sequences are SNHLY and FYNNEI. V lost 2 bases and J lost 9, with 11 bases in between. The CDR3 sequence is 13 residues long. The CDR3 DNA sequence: TGTGCCAGCAGTGAAAACAGGGAAGCTGAGCAGTTCTTC. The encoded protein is CASSENREAEQFF.

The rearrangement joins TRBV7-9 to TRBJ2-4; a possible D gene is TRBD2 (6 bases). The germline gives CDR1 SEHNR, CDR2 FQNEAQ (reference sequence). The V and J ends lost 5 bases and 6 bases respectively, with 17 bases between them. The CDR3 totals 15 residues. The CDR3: CASSPEVWRGNIQYF. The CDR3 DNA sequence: TGTGCCAGCAGCCCGGAGGTCTGGAGGGGAAACATTCAGTACTTC.

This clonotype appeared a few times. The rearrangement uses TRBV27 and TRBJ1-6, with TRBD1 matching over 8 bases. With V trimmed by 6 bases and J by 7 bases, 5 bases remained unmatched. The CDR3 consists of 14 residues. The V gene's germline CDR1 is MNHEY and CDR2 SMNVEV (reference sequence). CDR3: CASRSGQGNSPLHF. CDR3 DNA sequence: TGTGCCAGCAGGTCCGGACAGGGAAATTCACCCCTCCACTTT.

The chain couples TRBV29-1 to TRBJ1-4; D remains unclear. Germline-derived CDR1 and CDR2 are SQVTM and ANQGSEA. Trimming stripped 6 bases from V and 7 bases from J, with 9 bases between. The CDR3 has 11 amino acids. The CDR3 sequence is CSVGRREKLFF. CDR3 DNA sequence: TGCAGCGTGGGGAGGCGTGAAAAACTGTTTTTT.

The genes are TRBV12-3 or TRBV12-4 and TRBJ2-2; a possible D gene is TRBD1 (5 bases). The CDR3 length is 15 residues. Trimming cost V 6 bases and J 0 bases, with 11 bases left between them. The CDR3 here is CASSGRQSNTGELFF. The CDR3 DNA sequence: TGTGCCAGCAGCGGAAGACAGTCGAACACCGGGGAGCTGTTTTTT.

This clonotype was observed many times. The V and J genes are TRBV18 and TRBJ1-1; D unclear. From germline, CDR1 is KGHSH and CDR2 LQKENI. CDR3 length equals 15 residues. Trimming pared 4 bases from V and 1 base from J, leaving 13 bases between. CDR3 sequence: CASSLKPGQNTEAFF. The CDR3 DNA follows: TGTGCCAGCTCACTAAAACCCGGGCAGAACACTGAAGCTTTCTTT.

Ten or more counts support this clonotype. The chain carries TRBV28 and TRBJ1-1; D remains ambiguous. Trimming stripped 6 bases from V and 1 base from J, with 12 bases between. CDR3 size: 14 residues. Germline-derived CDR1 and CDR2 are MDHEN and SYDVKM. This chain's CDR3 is CASRVPRRNTEAFF. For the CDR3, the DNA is TGTGCCAGCAGGGTCCCCCGGAGGAACACTGAAGCTTTCTTT. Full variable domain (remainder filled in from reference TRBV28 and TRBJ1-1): DVKVTQSSRYLVKRTGEKVFLECVQDMDHENMFWYRQDPGLGLRLIYFSYDVKMKEKGDIPEGYSVSREKKERFSLILESASTNQTSMYLCASRVPRRNTEAFFGQGTRLTVV.

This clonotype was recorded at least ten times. The CDR3 nucleotides are TGTGCCAGCAGTCCCAGCGGGGTTGAGCAGTTCTTC. Translating it yields CASSPSGVEQFF. The chain couples TRBV3-1 to TRBJ2-1; TRBD2 matches at 7 bases. Germline CDR1 reads LGHDT; CDR2 reads YNNKEL (reference sequence). The CDR3 runs 12 residues. J was trimmed by 9 bases and V by 6 bases; bases with no gene match: 5.

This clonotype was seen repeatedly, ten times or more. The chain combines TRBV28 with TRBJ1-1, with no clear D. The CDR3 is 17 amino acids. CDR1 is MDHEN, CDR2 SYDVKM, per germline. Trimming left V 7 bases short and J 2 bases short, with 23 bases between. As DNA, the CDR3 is TGTGCCAGCATACGCGGTGCCTTGGGAGTCTCCAACACTGAAGCTTTCTTT. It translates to CASIRGALGVSNTEAFF.

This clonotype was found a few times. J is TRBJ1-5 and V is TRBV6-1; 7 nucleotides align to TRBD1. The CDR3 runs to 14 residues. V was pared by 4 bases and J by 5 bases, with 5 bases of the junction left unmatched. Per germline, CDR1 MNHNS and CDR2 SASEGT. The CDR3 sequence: CASSGQGGDQPQHF. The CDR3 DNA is TGTGCCAGCAGTGGACAGGGCGGCGATCAGCCCCAGCATTTT.